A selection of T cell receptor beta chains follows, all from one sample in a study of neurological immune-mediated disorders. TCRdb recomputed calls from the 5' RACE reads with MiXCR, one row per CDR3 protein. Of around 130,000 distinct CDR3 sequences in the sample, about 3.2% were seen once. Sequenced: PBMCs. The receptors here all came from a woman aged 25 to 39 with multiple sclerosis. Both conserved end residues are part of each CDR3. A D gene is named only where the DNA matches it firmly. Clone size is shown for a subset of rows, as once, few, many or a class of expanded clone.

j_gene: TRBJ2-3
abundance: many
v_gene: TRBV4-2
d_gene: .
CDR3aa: CASSQDMAGGTDTQYF
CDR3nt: TGCGCCAGCAGCCAAGATATGGCAGGGGGCACAGATACGCAGTATTTT

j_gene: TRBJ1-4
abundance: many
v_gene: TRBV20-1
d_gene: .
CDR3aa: CSGLVFPTNEKLFF
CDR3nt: TGCAGTGGGTTGGTGTTTCCAACTAATGAAAAACTGTTTTTT

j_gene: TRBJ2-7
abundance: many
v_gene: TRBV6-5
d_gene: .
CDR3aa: CASSETGDSYEQYF
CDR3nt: TGTGCCAGCAGTGAGACCGGGGACTCCTACGAGCAGTACTTC

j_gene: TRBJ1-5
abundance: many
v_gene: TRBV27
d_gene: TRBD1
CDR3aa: CASRQGAFSNQPQHF
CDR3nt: TGTGCCAGCAGACAGGGGGCCTTTAGCAATCAGCCCCAGCATTTT

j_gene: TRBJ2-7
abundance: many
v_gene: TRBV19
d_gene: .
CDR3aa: CASNMAEGYEQYF
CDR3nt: TGTGCCAGTAATATGGCGGAGGGCTACGAGCAGTACTTC

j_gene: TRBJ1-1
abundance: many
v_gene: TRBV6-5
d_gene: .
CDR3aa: CASSYQTGYTEAFF
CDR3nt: TGTGCCAGCAGTTACCAAACAGGGTACACTGAAGCTTTCTTT

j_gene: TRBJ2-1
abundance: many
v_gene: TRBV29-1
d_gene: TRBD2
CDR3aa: CSVAISGGGREQFF
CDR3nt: TGCAGCGTGGCAATTAGCGGGGGGGGTAGGGAGCAGTTCTTC

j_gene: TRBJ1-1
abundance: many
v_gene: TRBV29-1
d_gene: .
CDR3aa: CSVAEGRLVEAFF
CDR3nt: TGCAGCGTCGCGGAGGGACGACTCGTGGAAGCTTTCTTT

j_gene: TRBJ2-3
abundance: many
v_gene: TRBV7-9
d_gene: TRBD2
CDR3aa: CASSPPGGAADTQYF
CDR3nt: TGTGCCAGCAGCCCCCCCGGGGGGGCTGCAGATACGCAGTATTTT

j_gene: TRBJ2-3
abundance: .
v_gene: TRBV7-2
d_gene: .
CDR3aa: CASSLTNTDTQYF
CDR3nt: TGTGCCAGCAGCTTGACCAACACAGATACGCAGTATTTT

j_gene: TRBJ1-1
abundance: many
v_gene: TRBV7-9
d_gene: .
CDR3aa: CASSLEYDSEAFF
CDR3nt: TGTGCCAGCAGCTTAGAATACGACAGTGAAGCTTTCTTT

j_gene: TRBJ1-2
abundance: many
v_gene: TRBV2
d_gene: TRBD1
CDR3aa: CASTALGGGNYGYTF
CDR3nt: TGTGCCAGTACCGCCCTGGGAGGGGGCAACTATGGCTACACCTTC

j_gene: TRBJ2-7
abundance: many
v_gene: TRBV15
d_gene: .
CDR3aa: CATSRDSSGYDEQYF
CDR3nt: TGTGCCACCAGCAGAGATAGCTCAGGGTATGACGAGCAGTACTTC

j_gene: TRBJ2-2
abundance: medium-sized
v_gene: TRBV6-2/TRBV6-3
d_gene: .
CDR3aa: CASSQVQGYDGELFF
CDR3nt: TGTGCCAGCAGCCAGGTACAGGGATACGACGGGGAGCTGTTTTTT

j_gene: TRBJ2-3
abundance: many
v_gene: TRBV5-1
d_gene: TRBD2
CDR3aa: CASSLAGVRTDTQYF
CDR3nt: TGCGCCAGCAGCTTAGCGGGGGTGCGTACAGATACGCAGTATTTT

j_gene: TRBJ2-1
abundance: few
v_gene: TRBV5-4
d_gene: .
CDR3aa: CASSTWTPAFF
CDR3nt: TGTGCCAGCAGCACTTGGACTCCTGCGTTCTTC

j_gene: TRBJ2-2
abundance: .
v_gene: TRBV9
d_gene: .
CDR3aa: CASSVEARATGELFF
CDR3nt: TGTGCCAGCAGCGTAGAGGCACGCGCGACCGGGGAGCTGTTTTTT

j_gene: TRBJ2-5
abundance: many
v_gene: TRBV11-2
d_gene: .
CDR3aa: CASSPGTQETQYF
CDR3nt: TGTGCCAGCAGCCCCGGAACCCAAGAGACCCAGTACTTC

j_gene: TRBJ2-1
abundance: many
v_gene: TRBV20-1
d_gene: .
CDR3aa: CSARFLGNNEQFF
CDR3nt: TGCAGTGCTAGATTCTTGGGGAACAATGAGCAGTTCTTC

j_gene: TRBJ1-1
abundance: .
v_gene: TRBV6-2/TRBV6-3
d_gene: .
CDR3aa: CASSYSSQGETEAFF
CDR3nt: TGTGCCAGCAGTTACTCGAGTCAGGGAGAGACTGAAGCTTTCTTT

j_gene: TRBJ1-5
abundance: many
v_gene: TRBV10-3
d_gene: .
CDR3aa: CATGGAGSNQPQHF
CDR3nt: TGTGCCACAGGCGGGGCGGGTAGCAATCAGCCCCAGCATTTT

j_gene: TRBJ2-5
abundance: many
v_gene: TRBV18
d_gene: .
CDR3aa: CASSPPGGWRQETQYF
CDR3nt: TGTGCCAGCTCACCACCTGGGGGGTGGCGGCAAGAGACCCAGTACTTC

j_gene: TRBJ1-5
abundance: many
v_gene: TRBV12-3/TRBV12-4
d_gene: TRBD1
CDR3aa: CASTGQGAGQPQHF
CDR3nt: TGTGCCAGCACCGGACAGGGGGCAGGTCAGCCCCAGCATTTT

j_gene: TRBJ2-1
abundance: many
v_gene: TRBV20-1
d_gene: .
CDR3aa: CSAMYGTVVGF
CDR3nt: TGCAGTGCTATGTACGGGACCGTAGTGGGGTTC

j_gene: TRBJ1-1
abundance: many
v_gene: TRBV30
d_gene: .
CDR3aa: CAWSVGKYTEAFF
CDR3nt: TGTGCCTGGAGTGTCGGGAAATACACTGAAGCTTTCTTT

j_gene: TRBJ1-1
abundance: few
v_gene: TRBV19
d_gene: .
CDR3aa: CASAGRLSMNTEAFF
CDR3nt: TGTGCCAGTGCAGGCAGACTCTCTATGAACACTGAAGCTTTCTTT

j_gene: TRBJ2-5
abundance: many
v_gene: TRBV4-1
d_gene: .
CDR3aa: CASSPWQGTLQYF
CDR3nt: TGCGCCAGCAGCCCGTGGCAGGGAACTCTCCAGTACTTC

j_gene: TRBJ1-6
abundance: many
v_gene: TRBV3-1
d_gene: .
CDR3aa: CASSQGVSLHF
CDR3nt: TGTGCCAGCAGCCAAGGGGTCAGTCTCCACTTT

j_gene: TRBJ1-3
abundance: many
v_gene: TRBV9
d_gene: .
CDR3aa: CASSVTDSGNTIYF
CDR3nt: TGTGCCAGCAGCGTAACAGACTCTGGAAACACCATATATTTT

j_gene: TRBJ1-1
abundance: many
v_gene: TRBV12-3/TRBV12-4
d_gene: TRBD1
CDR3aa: CASSLGTGGRAFF
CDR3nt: TGTGCCAGCAGCCTGGGGACAGGGGGAAGAGCTTTCTTT

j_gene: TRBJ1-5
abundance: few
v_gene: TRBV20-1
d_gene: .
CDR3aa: CSAVYSNQPQHF
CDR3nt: TGCAGTGCTGTTTATAGCAATCAGCCCCAGCATTTT

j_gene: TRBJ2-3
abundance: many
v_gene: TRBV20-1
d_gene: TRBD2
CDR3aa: CSAKLAGSTDTQYF
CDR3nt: TGCAGTGCTAAACTAGCGGGGAGCACAGATACGCAGTATTTT

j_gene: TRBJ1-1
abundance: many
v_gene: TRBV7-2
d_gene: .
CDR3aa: CASRLFGGTEAFF
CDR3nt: TGTGCCAGCCGCTTGTTTGGGGGCACTGAAGCTTTCTTT

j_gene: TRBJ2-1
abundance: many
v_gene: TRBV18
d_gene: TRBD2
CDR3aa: CASSPASGGLNEQFF
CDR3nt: TGTGCCAGCTCACCAGCTTCGGGGGGGCTGAATGAGCAGTTCTTC

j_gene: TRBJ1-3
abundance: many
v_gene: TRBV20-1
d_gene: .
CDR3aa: CSGSSGSTNTIYF
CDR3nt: TGCAGTGGGAGTTCTGGCAGTACAAACACCATATATTTT

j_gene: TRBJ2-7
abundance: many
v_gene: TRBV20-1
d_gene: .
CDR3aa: CSASYRSTYEQYF
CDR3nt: TGCAGTGCTAGCTACAGGTCGACCTACGAGCAGTACTTC

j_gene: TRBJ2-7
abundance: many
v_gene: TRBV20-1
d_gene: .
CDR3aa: CSASWDGYEQYF
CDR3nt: TGCAGTGCTAGTTGGGACGGATACGAGCAGTACTTC

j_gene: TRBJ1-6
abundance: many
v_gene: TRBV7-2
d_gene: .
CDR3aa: CASSPGGSPANSPLHF
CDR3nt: TGTGCCAGCAGCCCCGGCGGCAGTCCCGCAAATTCACCCCTCCACTTT

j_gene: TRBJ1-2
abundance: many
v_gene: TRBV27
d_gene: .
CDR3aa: CASSGLGGGYGYTF
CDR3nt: TGTGCCAGCAGTGGGCTAGGGGGAGGCTATGGCTACACCTTC

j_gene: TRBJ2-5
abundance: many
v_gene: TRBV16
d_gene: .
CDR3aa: CASSQLLEETQYF
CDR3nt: TGTGCCAGCAGCCAATTGTTAGAAGAGACCCAGTACTTC